Presented here are 10 T cell receptor beta chains from one specimen sequenced in a study of cytomegalovirus exposure and HLA in healthy donors (dated by TCRdb to about 2017). The library came from the immunoSEQ multiplex PCR assay. The multiplex PCR relied on a mix of 60 forward primers for TCR Vbeta segments and 13 reverse primers for TCR Jbeta segments. This is the immuneACCESS table as TCRdb keeps it, with only in-frame sequences that have V and J called. A part of the clones is gone; compared with another copy, unresolved V genes explain less than half, and the rest is unexplained. For this sample the table gives about 170,000 clones, of which approximately 80% were detected only once. The ten biggest clones cover about 2% of the sample. Sample: PBMCs. The source of these receptors is a woman between 50 and 59 years old in good health and CMV-seronegative.

The chain couples TRBV5-1 to TRBJ2-3; 12 bases match TRBD2. The J segment lost 0 bases and the V segment lost 7 bases, leaving 0 bases of the junction unmatched. There are 14 residues in the CDR3. CDR1 is SGHRS and CDR2 is YFSETQ in the germline V gene. CDR3 protein: CASGLAGSTDTQYF. The CDR3 DNA reads TGCGCCAGCGGACTAGCGGGGAGCACAGATACGCAGTATTTT. Filled out from reference TRBV5-1 and TRBJ2-3, the complete variable domain reads KAGVTQTPRYLIKTRGQQVTLSCSPISGHRSVSWYQQTPGQGLQFLFEYFSETQRNKGNFPGRFSGRQFSNSRSEMNVSTLELGDSALYLCASGLAGSTDTQYFGPGTRLTVL.

V usage is TRBV28 and J usage is TRBJ1-5; D may be TRBD1 (5 bases). This CDR3 comprises 18 residues. Germline-derived CDR1 and CDR2 are MDHEN and SYDVKM. The ends were cut back, 3 bases at V and 7 bases at J, with 25 bases in the middle. DNA of the CDR3: TGTGCCAGCAGTTTGGAGTCGGGGCCGGGGGGATTCTGGCAGCCCCAGCATTTT. It codes for CASSLESGPGGFWQPQHF.

V and J are TRBV28 and TRBJ2-5; a weak D match, TRBD1 (5 bases). The DNA end is more similar to TRBJ2-7, so the J call may be wrong. The germline CDR1 and CDR2 sequences are MDHEN and SYDVKM. The CDR3 has 15 residues. The CDR3: CASSSIGTGPYEQYF. For the CDR3, the DNA is TGTGCCAGCAGTTCGATCGGAACAGGACCCTACGAGCAGTACTTC.

The sample holds a few counts of this clone. The rearrangement links TRBV28 to TRBJ2-2; tentative D call: TRBD2 (6 bases). Per the germline V gene, CDR1 is MDHEN and CDR2 is SYDVKM. The ends were cut back, 1 base at V and 7 bases at J, with 19 bases in the middle. The CDR3 has 17 amino acids. The CDR3 reads CASSLYQGRVADGELFF. In nucleotides, the CDR3 is TGTGCCAGCAGTTTATATCAGGGAAGGGTAGCGGACGGGGAGCTGTTTTTT.

J is TRBJ2-2 and V is TRBV6-1; no definite D call. V was trimmed by 4 bases and J by 9 bases, leaving 15 bases between them. The CDR3 totals 14 residues. In germline, CDR1 is MNHNS, CDR2 SASEGT. CDR3: CASSAVYRSWELFF. Here the CDR3 DNA reads TGTGCCAGCAGTGCGGTATACCGTTCCTGGGAGCTGTTTTTT.

The rearrangement uses TRBV7-6 and TRBJ2-6; D gene uncertain. Deletions cut 5 bases from V and 0 bases from J, with 8 bases between. Germline V lookup: CDR1 SGHVS, CDR2 FNYEAQ. The CDR3 covers 15 residues. The CDR3 protein is CASSPRISGANVLTF. CDR3 bases: TGTGCCAGCAGCCCCAGGATCTCTGGGGCCAACGTCCTGACTTTC.

This rearrangement joins TRBV30 to TRBJ1-5; a weak D match, TRBD1 (5 bases). The CDR3 loop spans 14 amino acids. The germline V gene encodes CDR1 GTSNPN and CDR2 SVGIG (reference sequence). Trimming removed 1 base from V and 4 bases from J, with 11 bases in between. In DNA, the CDR3 is TGTGCCTGGAGTGCCGGACACCTTAATCAGCCCCAGCATTTT. Protein: CAWSAGHLNQPQHF. The full variable domain, rest sourced from reference TRBV30 and TRBJ1-5, is SQTIHQWPATLVQPVGSPLSLECTVEGTSNPNLYWYRQAAGRGLQLLFYSVGIGQISSEVPQNLSASRPQDRQFILSSKKLLLSDSGFYLCAWSAGHLNQPQHFGDGTRLSIL.

The chain is built from TRBV23-1 and TRBJ2-7; D perhaps matches TRBD2 (5 bases). TRBV23-1 carries the ORF label, with uncertain function. There are 15 residues in the CDR3. With 6 bases removed from V and 1 base from J, the gap between germline ends came to 16 bases. CDR3 amino acids: CASSHFAGLSYEQYF. The CDR3 DNA is TGCGCCAGCAGCCACTTCGCGGGTCTATCCTACGAGCAGTACTTC.

The chain couples TRBV11-2 to TRBJ2-1; TRBD2 matches 8 bases. With V trimmed by 1 base and J by 5 bases, 7 bases remained unmatched. The CDR3 loop spans 16 amino acids. The germline V gene encodes CDR1 SGHAT and CDR2 FQNNGV. This CDR3 reads CASSLVFSGTHNEQFF. The CDR3 coding sequence is TGTGCCAGCAGCTTAGTGTTTAGCGGGACCCACAATGAGCAGTTCTTC.

The chain joins TRBV2 to TRBJ1-6, with 9 bases lining up with TRBD1. The trim removed 6 bases at V and 5 bases at J, leaving 5 bases unmatched. This CDR3 is 15 amino acids long. Germline lookup yields CDR1 SNHLY and CDR2 FYNNEI. CDR3 coding DNA: TGTGCCAGCAGCCCGGGACAGGGAAATAATTCACCCCTCCACTTT. This encodes CASSPGQGNNSPLHF.